This TCR beta chain came from a study of blood T cell repertoires in COVID-19. Looking at the study overall: Samples came from the United States, Italy and Spain, spanning acute and convalescent COVID-19. Nucleic acid was either cDNA or gDNA, and it came from T cells, B-cell-depleted T cells, or PBMCs.

Original data processing: Estimation of nucleated cell counts was performed using reference gene primer amplification. TCRdb's table, derived via immunoSEQ multiplex PCR, lists solely in-frame clones and lacks some. Clone size and the V and J calls come from that table; the DNA yielded D and trimming. The table lists over 90,000 clones, less than 90% of them singletons, with 6.2% in the top ten. Germline loops: CDR1 SGDLS, CDR2 YYNGEE. CDR3 size: 16 residues. The trim removed 0 bases at V and 5 bases at J, leaving 11 bases unmatched. The TCR was taken from a human donor in a cohort sampled during active COVID-19. Sample: peripheral blood. The V and J genes are TRBV9 and TRBJ2-7; 7 bases are shared with TRBD1. The CDR3: CASSVARDREINEQYF. CDR3 sequence (DNA): TGTGCCAGCAGCGTAGCGAGAGACAGGGAAATAAACGAGCAGTACTTC.